This entry is about one T cell receptor beta chain. The germline V gene has CDR1 KGHSH and CDR2 LQKENI. CDR3 size: 16 residues. The ends were cut back, 6 bases at V and 3 bases at J, with 18 bases in the middle. The data were obtained in a study of blood T cell repertoires in COVID-19. Repertoires were generated with immunoSEQ multiplex PCR, while TCRdb's copy carries only in-frame clones and drops some. The data hold some 200,000 clones, with about 82% observed a single time. The chain has TRBV18 and TRBJ1-5; maybe TRBD1 (6 bases). This receptor was identified in a woman in her 70s with COVID-19, enrolled during active disease. Sequencing was done on a sample of peripheral blood. Written as DNA, the CDR3 is TGTGCCAGCTCCTCCAGGGGAGGGGAGGTCAATCAGCCCCAGCATTTT. Translation: CASSSRGGEVNQPQHF. Looking up the rest from reference TRBV18 and TRBJ1-5 gives the full variable domain: NAGVMQNPRHLVRRRGQEARLRCSPMKGHSHVYWYRQLPEEGLKFMVYLQKENIIDESGMPKERFSAEFPKEGPSILRIQQVVRGDSAAYFCASSSRGGEVNQPQHFGDGTRLSIL.